The 13 T cell receptor beta chains below come from one sample, sequenced in a study of response to subunit inactivated influenza vaccine. TCRdb reprocessed the RT-PCR reads via MiXCR and lists one record per CDR3 protein. The table includes over 800,000 distinct CDR3 sequences, 20% to 25% detected once. Sequenced material: PBMCs from blood, taken roughly 5 days after vaccination. These receptor sequences come from a man in his fifties who received an inactivated influenza vaccine.

The DNA of the CDR3 is TGTGCCAGCAGCTTAAGCAGGGGTTGGACAGATACGCAGTATTTT. It encodes CASSLSRGWTDTQYF. This chain joins TRBV7-6 and TRBJ2-3, with D tentatively TRBD1 (6 bases). The V gene's germline CDR1 is SGHVS and CDR2 FNYEAQ. The CDR3 is made up of 15 amino acids. The germline V and J ends were trimmed by 2 bases and 3 bases, with 12 bases remaining between them.

This chain joins TRBV6-2 or TRBV6-3 and TRBJ2-1; possible D gene TRBD1, 5 bases. Between the trimmed V and J ends, which lost 2 bases and 4 bases, there was a span of 18 bases. Germline CDR1 reads MNHEY; CDR2 reads SVGEGT. This CDR3 comprises 17 residues. CDR3 region: CASSYPSLQELYNEQFF. The CDR3 coding sequence is TGTGCCAGCAGTTACCCCTCATTACAGGAGTTATACAATGAGCAGTTCTTC.

This clonotype appeared a few times. This sequence joins TRBV3-1 and TRBJ1-5; no firm D call. Deletions cut 1 base from V and 6 bases from J, with 10 bases between. The CDR3 loop spans 14 amino acids. Germline CDR1 and CDR2: LGHDT and YNNKEL (reference sequence). CDR3 nucleotides: TGTGCCAGCAGCCAAGCTCGGTCTGGTCAGCCCCAGCATTTT. Protein product: CASSQARSGQPQHF.

The chain has TRBV7-2 and TRBJ2-5, with TRBD2 matching over 7 bases. Looked up from germline, CDR1 is SGHTA and CDR2 is FQGNSA. CDR3 length: 13 residues. The V and J ends lost 5 bases and 8 bases, in that order; junction bases with no gene match: 8. Here the CDR3 reads CASSEGGSLTQYF. The CDR3 DNA is TGTGCCAGCAGCGAGGGCGGGAGTTTAACCCAGTACTTC. Together with reference TRBV7-2 and TRBJ2-5, the CDR3 gives the full variable domain: GAGVSQSPSNKVTEKGKDVELRCDPISGHTALYWYRQSLGQGLEFLIYFQGNSAPDKSGLPSDRFSAERTGGSVSTLTIQRTQQEDSAVYLCASSEGGSLTQYFGPGTRLLVL.

This clonotype has just a few counts. The chain uses TRBV7-2 and TRBJ2-2, with D maybe TRBD1 (6 bases). Trimming removed 4 bases from V and 7 bases from J, with 16 bases in between. CDR3 size: 15 residues. Per germline, CDR1 SGHTA and CDR2 FQGNSA. This CDR3 is CASSSGVGGGGELFF. CDR3 DNA sequence: TGTGCCAGCAGCTCCGGGGTAGGGGGTGGCGGGGAGCTGTTTTTT.

This clonotype was found a few times. The CDR3 nucleotides are TGCAGTGCTCCCCGAGACAGGGGTGCTTGGGAAAACATTCAGTACTTC. Protein: CSAPRDRGAWENIQYF. This chain connects TRBV20-1 to TRBJ2-4; 8 nucleotides match TRBD1. The CDR3 extends over 16 amino acids. The ends lost 5 bases at V and 5 bases at J; junction bases unmatched: 14. CDR1 is DFQATT and CDR2 is SNEGSKA in the germline V gene (reference sequence).

V gene TRBV4-1 combines with J gene TRBJ1-4; possibly TRBD1 for D (5 bases). Trimming pared 0 bases from V and 3 bases from J, leaving 11 bases between. Germline-derived CDR1 and CDR2 are MGHRA and YSYEKL. This CDR3 is built from 16 residues. Here the CDR3 DNA reads TGCGCCAGCAGCCAAGAGGGACTGCCATCTAATGAAAAACTGTTTTTT. It encodes CASSQEGLPSNEKLFF.

The chain joins TRBV28 to TRBJ2-7; no firm D call. The CDR3 has 12 amino acids. CDR1 is MDHEN, CDR2 SYDVKM, per germline. With 6 bases removed from V and 4 bases from J, the gap between germline ends came to 10 bases. CDR3 in amino acids: CASSIGKYEQYF. CDR3 nucleotides: TGTGCCAGCAGCATAGGGAAGTACGAGCAGTACTTC.

The J gene is TRBJ2-5, the V gene TRBV12-3 or TRBV12-4; 10 positions agree with TRBD1. The CDR3 contains 14 residues. V shed 6 bases and J 3 bases; nucleotides not matched to a gene: 4. CDR3 in amino acids: CASSPGQGKETQYF. For the CDR3, the DNA is TGTGCCAGCAGCCCGGGACAGGGGAAAGAGACCCAGTACTTC.

This clonotype turned up a few times. The chain couples TRBV27 to TRBJ2-2; possibly TRBD1 for D (6 bases). This CDR3 is 19 amino acids long. V was pared by 3 bases and J by 5 bases, with 25 bases between. CDR1 is MNHEY and CDR2 is SMNVEV in the germline V gene (reference sequence). CDR3 coding DNA: TGTGCCAGCAGTTTGGGGGCCCCAATCACTCACCGACTTACCGGGGAGCTGTTTTTT. This codes for CASSLGAPITHRLTGELFF.

This clonotype was seen only a few times. This chain links TRBV20-1 with TRBJ2-3; 7 bases are a match to TRBD1. Germline CDR1 is DFQATT and CDR2 is SNEGSKA (reference sequence). The CDR3 totals 19 residues. The V gene end was trimmed by 0 bases and the J gene end by 1 base; junction bases not matched to a gene: 16. The chain's CDR3 is CSARDGEYRGVVGTDTQYF. The CDR3 region has the DNA TGCAGTGCTAGAGATGGGGAATACAGGGGAGTGGTGGGCACAGATACGCAGTATTTT.

V usage is TRBV3-1 and J usage is TRBJ1-2; 7 nucleotides agree with TRBD1. The CDR3 has 16 amino acids. J lost 3 bases, V lost 0 bases, and 7 bases had no gene match. In germline, CDR1 is LGHDT, CDR2 YNNKEL (reference sequence). The CDR3 DNA sequence: TGTGCCAGCAGCCAAGATACCCTCCAGGGGGACTATGGCTACACCTTC. It encodes CASSQDTLQGDYGYTF.

This clonotype came up a few times. The rearrangement links TRBV7-2 to TRBJ2-5; D uncertain. Germline-derived CDR1 and CDR2 are SGHTA and FQGNSA. The CDR3 sequence is 15 residues long. V lost 0 bases to trimming and J lost 4 bases, with 12 bases between them. The DNA of the CDR3 is TGTGCCAGCAGCTTAGCGGGCCTCAAGGGAGAGACCCAGTACTTC. It translates to CASSLAGLKGETQYF.